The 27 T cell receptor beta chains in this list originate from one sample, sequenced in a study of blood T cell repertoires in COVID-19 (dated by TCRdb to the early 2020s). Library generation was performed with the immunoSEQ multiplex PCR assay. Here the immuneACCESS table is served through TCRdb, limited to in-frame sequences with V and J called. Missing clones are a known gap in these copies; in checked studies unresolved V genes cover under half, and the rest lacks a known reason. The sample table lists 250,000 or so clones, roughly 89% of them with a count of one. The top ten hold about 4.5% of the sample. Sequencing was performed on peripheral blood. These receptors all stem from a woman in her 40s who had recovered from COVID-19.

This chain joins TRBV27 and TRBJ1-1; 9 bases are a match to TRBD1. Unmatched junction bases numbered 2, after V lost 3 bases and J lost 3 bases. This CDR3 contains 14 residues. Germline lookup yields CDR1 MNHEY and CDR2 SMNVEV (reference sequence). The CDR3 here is CASSLDRGHTEAFF. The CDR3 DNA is TGTGCCAGCAGTTTGGACAGGGGTCACACTGAAGCTTTCTTT.

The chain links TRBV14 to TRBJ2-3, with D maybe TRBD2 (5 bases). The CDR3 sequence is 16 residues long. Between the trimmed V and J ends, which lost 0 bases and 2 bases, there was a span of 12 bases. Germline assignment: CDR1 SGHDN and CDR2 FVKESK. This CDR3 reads CASSQDRAGFTDTQYF. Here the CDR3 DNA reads TGTGCCAGCAGCCAAGATCGGGCGGGCTTCACAGATACGCAGTATTTT.

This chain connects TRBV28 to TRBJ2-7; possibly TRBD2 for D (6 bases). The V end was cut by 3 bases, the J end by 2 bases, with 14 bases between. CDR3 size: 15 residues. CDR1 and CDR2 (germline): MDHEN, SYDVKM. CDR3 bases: TGTGCCAGCAGTTTGTTGAGGGGCGGGACCTACGAGCAGTACTTC. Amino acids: CASSLLRGGTYEQYF.

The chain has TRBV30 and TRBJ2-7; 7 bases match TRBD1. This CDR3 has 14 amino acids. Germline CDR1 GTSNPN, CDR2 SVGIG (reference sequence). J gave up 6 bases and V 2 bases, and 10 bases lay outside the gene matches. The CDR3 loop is CAWSSGQLRAEQYF. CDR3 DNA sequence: TGTGCCTGGAGTTCGGGACAGCTAAGGGCCGAGCAGTACTTC.

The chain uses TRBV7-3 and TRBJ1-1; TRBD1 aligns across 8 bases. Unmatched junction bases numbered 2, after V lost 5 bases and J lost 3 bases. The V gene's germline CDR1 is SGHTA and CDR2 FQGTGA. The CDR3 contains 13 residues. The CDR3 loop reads CASSIQGDTEAFF. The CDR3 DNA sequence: TGTGCCAGCAGCATACAGGGGGACACTGAAGCTTTCTTT.

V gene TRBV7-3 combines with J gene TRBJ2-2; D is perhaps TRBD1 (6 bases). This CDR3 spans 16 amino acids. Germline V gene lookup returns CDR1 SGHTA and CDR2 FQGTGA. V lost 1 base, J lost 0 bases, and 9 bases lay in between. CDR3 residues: CASSLRQASNTGELFF. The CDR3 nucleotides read TGTGCCAGCAGCTTAAGACAGGCTTCGAACACCGGGGAGCTGTTTTTT.

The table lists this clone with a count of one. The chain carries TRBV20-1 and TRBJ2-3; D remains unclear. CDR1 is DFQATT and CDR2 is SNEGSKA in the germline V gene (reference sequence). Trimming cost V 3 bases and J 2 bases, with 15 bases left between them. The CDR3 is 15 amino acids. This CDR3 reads CSASSWAEYTDTQYF. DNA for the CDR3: TGCAGTGCTAGTAGTTGGGCTGAATACACAGATACGCAGTATTTT.

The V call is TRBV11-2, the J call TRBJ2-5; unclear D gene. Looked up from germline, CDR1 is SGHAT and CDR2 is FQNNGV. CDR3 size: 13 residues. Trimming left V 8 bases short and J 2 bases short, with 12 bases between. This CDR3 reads CASGPRYQETQYF. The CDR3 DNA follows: TGTGCCAGCGGTCCGCGGTATCAAGAGACCCAGTACTTC. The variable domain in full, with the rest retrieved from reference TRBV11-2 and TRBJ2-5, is EAGVAQSPRYKIIEKRQSVAFWCNPISGHATLYWYQQILGQGPKLLIQFQNNGVVDDSQLPKDRFSAERLKGVDSTLKIQPAKLEDSAVYLCASGPRYQETQYFGPGTRLLVL.

The CDR3 is CASSPLPGQGSGANVLTF. The CDR3 region has the DNA TGTGCCAGCAGCCCGCTACCGGGACAGGGCTCTGGGGCCAACGTCCTGACTTTC. The rearrangement links TRBV11-2 to TRBJ2-6; the match to TRBD1 covers 9 bases. Per the germline V gene, CDR1 is SGHAT and CDR2 is FQNNGV. The V and J ends lost 5 bases and 0 bases, in that order; junction bases with no gene match: 8. The CDR3 has 18 residues. Together with reference TRBV11-2 and TRBJ2-6, the CDR3 gives the full variable domain: EAGVAQSPRYKIIEKRQSVAFWCNPISGHATLYWYQQILGQGPKLLIQFQNNGVVDDSQLPKDRFSAERLKGVDSTLKIQPAKLEDSAVYLCASSPLPGQGSGANVLTFGAGSRLTVL.

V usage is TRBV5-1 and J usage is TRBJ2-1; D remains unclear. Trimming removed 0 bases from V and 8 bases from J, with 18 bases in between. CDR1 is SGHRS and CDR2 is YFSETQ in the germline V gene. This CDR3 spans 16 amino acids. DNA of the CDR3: TGCGCCAGCAGCTTGGGAGCGTCTGGAGCACTCGATGAGCAGTTCTTC. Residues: CASSLGASGALDEQFF.

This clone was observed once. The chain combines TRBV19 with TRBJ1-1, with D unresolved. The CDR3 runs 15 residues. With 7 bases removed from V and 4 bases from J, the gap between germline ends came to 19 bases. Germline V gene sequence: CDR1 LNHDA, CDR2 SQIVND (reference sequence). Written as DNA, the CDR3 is TGTGCCAGTACCCCCCAGGTGGGAGTGAGCACTGAAGCTTTCTTT. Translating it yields CASTPQVGVSTEAFF.

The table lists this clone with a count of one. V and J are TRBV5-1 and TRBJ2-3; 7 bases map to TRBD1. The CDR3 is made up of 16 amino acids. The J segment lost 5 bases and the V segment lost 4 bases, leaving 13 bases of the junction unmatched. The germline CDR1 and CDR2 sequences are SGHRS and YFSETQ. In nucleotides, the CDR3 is TGCGCCAGCAGCGTCAGGGGGACCCCCAAAGGAGATACGCAGTATTTT. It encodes CASSVRGTPKGDTQYF.

As DNA, the CDR3 is TGCGCCAGCAGCTTAGGACGGGAATACGAGCAGTACTTC. Amino acids: CASSLGREYEQYF. The chain carries TRBV5-1 and TRBJ2-7; tentative D call: TRBD2 (5 bases). The CDR3 has 13 amino acids. V lost 2 bases and J lost 4, with 10 bases in between. Germline V gives CDR1 SGHRS, CDR2 YFSETQ.

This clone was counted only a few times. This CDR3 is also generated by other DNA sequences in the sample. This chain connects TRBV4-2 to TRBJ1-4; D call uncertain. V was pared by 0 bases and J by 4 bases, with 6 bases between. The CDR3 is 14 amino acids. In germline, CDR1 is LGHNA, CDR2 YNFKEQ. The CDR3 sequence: CASSQDGGNEKLFF. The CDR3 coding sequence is TGTGCCAGCAGCCAAGATGGAGGTAATGAAAAACTGTTTTTT.

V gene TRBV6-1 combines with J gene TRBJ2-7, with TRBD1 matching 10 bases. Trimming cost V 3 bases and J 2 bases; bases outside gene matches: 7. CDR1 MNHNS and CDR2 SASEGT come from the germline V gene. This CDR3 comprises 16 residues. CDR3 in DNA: TGTGCCAGCAGTGAGGGGCCGGGACAGGGGCCCTACGAGCAGTACTTC. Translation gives CASSEGPGQGPYEQYF.

This CDR3 is CATGLSNQPQHF. The DNA for the CDR3 is TGTGCCACGGGATTGAGCAATCAGCCCCAGCATTTT. The rearrangement links TRBV7-2 to TRBJ1-5; D remains ambiguous. This CDR3 spans 12 amino acids. CDR1 and CDR2 (germline): SGHTA, FQGNSA. The V end was cut by 10 bases, the J end by 1 base, with 8 bases between.

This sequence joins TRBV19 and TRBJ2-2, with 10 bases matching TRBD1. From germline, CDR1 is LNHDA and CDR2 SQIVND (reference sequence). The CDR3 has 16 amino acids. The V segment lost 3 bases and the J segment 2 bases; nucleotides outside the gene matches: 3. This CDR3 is CASSMRQGANTGELFF. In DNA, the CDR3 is TGTGCCAGTAGTATGCGACAGGGGGCCAACACCGGGGAGCTGTTTTTT.

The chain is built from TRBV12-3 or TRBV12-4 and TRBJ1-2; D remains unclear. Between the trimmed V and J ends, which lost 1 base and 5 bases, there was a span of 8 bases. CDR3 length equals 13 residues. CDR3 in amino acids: CASSLGPGYGYTF. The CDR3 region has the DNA TGTGCCAGCAGTTTAGGACCGGGATATGGCTACACCTTC.

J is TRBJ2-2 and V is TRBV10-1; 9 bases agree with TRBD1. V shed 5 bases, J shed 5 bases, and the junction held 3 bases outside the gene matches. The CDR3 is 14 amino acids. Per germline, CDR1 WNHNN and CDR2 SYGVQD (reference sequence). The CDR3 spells CASSPGTGTGELFF. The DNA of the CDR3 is TGCGCCAGCAGTCCCGGGACAGGGACCGGGGAGCTGTTTTTT.

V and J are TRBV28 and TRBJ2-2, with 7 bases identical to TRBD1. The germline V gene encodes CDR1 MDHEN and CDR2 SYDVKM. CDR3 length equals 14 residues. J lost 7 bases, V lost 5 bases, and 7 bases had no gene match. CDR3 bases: TGTGCCAGCAGTGACAGGGTTTGGAGCGGGGAGCTGTTTTTT. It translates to CASSDRVWSGELFF.

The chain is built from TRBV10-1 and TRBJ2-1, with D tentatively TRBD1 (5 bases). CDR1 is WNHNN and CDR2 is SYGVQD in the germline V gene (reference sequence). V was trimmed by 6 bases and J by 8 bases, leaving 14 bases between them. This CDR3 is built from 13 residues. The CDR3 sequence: CASSPQGGYEQFF. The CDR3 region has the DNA TGCGCCAGCAGCCCCCAGGGTGGTTATGAGCAGTTCTTC.

CDR3 protein: CATRTRNYNEQFF. CDR3 nucleotides: TGTGCCACCAGGACAAGGAACTACAATGAGCAGTTCTTC. The chain couples TRBV6-5 to TRBJ2-1, with D possibly TRBD1 on 5 matching bases. In germline, CDR1 is MNHEY, CDR2 SVGAGI. The length of the CDR3 is 13 residues. Trimming cost V 10 bases and J 3 bases, with 13 bases left between them.

The CDR3 loop is CASSPPPGRGNEQYF. Written as DNA, the CDR3 is TGTGCCAGCAGCCCACCACCGGGGCGGGGGAACGAGCAGTACTTC. The chain is built from TRBV7-9 and TRBJ2-7; 7 bases are a match to TRBD2. J lost 5 bases, V lost 5 bases, and 12 bases had no gene match. This CDR3 has 15 residues. Per germline, CDR1 SEHNR and CDR2 FQNEAQ (reference sequence). Full variable domain (missing parts from reference TRBV7-9 and TRBJ2-7): DTGVSQNPRHKITKRGQNVTFRCDPISEHNRLYWYRQTLGQGPEFLTYFQNEAQLEKSRLLSDRFSAERPKGSFSTLEIQRTEQGDSAMYLCASSPPPGRGNEQYFGPGTRLTVT.

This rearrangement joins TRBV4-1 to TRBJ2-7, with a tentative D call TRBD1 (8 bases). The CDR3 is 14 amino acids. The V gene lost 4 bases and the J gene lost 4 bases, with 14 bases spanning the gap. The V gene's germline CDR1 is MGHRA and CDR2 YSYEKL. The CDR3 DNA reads TGCGCCAGCAGCCGGGGGGGACAGGAGTACGAGCAGTACTTC. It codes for CASSRGGQEYEQYF.

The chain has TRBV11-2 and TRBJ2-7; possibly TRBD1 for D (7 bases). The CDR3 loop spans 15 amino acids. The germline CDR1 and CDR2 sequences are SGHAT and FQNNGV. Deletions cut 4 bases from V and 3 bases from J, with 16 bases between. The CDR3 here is CASSSWTGGIYEQYV. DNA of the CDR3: TGTGCCAGCAGCTCGTGGACAGGAGGGATCTACGAGCAGTACGTC.

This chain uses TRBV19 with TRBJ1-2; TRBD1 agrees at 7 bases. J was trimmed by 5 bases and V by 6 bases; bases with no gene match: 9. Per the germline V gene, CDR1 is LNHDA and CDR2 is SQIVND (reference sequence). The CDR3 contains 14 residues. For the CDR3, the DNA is TGTGCCAGTAGGAGCCGACAGGGACTTTATGGCTACACCTTC. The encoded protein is CASRSRQGLYGYTF.

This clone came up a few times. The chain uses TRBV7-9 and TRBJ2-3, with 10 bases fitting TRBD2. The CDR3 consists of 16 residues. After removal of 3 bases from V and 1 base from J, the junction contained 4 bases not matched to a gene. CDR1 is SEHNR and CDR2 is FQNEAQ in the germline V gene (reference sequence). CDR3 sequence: CASSFSGLAGTDTQYF. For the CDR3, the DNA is TGTGCCAGCAGCTTTTCCGGACTAGCGGGCACAGATACGCAGTATTTT.